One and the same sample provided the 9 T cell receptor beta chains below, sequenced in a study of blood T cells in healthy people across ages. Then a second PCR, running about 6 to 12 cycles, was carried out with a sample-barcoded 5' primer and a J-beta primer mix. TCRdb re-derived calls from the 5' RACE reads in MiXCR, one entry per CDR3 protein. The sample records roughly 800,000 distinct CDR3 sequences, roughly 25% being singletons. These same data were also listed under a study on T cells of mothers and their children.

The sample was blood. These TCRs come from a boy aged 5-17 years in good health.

CDR3: CSVGTGDETQYF. CDR3 coding DNA: TGCAGCGTTGGGACAGGGGATGAGACCCAGTACTTC. V usage is TRBV29-1 and J usage is TRBJ2-5; 9 bases align to TRBD1. Trimming removed 4 bases from V and 5 bases from J; junction bases left unmatched: 2. Germline V lookup: CDR1 SQVTM, CDR2 ANQGSEA. This CDR3 has 12 residues.

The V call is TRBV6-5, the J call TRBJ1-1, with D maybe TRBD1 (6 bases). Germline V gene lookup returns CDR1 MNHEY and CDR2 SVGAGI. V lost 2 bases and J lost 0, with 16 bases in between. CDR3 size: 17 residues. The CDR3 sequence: CASSYRPSGQMNTEAFF. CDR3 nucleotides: TGTGCCAGCAGTTACCGGCCGTCCGGACAGATGAACACTGAAGCTTTCTTT.

The CDR3 DNA follows: TGTGCCGCTAACAGGGGCCCTAAGCGGCACATTCAGTACTTC. Translating gives CAANRGPKRHIQYF. The rearrangement joins TRBV6-1 to TRBJ2-4, with 7 bases aligning to TRBD1. J was trimmed by 8 bases and V by 11 bases; bases with no gene match: 15. Germline CDR1 and CDR2: MNHNS and SASEGT. The CDR3 totals 14 residues.

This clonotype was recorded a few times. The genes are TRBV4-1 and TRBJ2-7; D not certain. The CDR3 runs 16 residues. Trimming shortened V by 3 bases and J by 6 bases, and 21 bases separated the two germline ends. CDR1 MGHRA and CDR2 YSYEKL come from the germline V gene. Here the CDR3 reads CASSHSSGNWGSEQYF. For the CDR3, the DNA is TGCGCCAGCAGCCATAGTTCAGGCAATTGGGGAAGCGAGCAGTACTTC.

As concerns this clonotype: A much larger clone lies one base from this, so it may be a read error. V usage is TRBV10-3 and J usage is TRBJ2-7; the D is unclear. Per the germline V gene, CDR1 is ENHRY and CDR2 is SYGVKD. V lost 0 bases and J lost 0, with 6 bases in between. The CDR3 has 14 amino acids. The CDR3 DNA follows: TGTGCCATCAGTGAGTCCCCCAGCTCCTACGAGCAGTACTTC. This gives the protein CAISESPSSYEQYF.

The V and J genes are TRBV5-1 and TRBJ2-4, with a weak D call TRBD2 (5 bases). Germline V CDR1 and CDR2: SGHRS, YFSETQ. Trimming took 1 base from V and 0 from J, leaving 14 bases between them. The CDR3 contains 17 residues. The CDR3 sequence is CASSLFSGIIAKNIQYF. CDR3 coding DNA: TGCGCCAGCAGCTTGTTCTCGGGAATCATAGCCAAAAACATTCAGTACTTC.

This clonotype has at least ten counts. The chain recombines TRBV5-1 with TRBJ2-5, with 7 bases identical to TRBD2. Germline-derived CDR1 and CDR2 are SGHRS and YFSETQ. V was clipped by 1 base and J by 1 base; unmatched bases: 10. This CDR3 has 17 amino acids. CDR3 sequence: CASSLQSAGVSQETQYF. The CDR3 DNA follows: TGCGCCAGCAGCTTGCAATCGGCGGGGGTCTCCCAAGAGACCCAGTACTTC.

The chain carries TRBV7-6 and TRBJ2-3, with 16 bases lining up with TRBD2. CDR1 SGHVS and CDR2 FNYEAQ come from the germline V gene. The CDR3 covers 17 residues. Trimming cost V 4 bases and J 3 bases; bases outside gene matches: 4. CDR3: CASSSGLAGGETDTQYF. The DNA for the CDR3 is TGTGCCAGCAGCTCGGGACTAGCGGGAGGGGAAACAGATACGCAGTATTTT.

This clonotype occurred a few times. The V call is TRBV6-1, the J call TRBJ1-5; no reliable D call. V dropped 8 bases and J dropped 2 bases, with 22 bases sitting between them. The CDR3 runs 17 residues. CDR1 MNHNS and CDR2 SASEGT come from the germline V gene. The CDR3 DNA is TGTGCCAGCGGTCTAAACCAGGCCTACGGCGGCAATCAGCCCCAGCATTTT. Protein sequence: CASGLNQAYGGNQPQHF.